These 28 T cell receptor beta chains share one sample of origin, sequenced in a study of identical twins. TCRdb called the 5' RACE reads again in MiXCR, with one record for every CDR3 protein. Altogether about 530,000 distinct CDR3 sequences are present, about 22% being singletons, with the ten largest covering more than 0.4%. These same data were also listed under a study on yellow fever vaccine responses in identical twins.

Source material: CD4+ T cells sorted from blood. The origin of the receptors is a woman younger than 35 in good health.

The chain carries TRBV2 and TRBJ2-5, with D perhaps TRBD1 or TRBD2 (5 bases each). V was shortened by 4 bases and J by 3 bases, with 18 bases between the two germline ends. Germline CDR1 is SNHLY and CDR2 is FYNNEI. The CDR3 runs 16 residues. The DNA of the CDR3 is TGTGCCAGCAGTGTTGTTATTTGGGACGCCGAAGAGACCCAGTACTTC. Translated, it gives CASSVVIWDAEETQYF. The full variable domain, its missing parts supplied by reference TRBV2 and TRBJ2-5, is EPEVTQTPSHQVTQMGQEVILRCVPISNHLYFYWYRQILGQKVEFLVSFYNNEISEKSEIFDDQFSVERPDGSNFTLKIRSTKLEDSAMYFCASSVVIWDAEETQYFGPGTRLLVL.

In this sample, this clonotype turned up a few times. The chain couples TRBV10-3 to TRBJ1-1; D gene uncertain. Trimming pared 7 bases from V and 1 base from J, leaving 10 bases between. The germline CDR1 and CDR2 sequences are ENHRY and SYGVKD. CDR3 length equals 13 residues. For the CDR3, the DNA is TGTGCCATCACGCAGGAGCCGAACACTGAAGCTTTCTTT. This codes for CAITQEPNTEAFF.

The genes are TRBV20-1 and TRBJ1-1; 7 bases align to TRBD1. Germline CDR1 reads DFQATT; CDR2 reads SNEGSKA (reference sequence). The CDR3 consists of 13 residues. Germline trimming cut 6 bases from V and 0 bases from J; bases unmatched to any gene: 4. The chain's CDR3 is CSAGTAMNTEAFF. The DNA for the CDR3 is TGCAGTGCCGGGACAGCGATGAACACTGAAGCTTTCTTT.

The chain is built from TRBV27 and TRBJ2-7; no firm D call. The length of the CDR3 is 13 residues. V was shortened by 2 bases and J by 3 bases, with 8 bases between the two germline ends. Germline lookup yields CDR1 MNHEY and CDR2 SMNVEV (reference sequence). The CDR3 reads CASSLMVDYEQYF. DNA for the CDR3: TGTGCCAGCAGTTTAATGGTTGACTACGAGCAGTACTTC.

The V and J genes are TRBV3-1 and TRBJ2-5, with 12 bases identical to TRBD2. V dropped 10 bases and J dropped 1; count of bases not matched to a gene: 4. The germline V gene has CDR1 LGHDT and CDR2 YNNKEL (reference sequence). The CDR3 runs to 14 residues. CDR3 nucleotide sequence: TGTGCCACCCGACTAGCGGGGGTCCAAGAGACCCAGTACTTC. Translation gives CATRLAGVQETQYF.

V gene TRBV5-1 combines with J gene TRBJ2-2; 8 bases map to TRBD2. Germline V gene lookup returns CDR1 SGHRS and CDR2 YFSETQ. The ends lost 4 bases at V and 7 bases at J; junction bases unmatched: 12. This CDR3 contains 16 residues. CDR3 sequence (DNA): TGCGCCAGCAGCCAACTAGCGGACCCGGCGGGCGGGGAGCTGTTTTTT. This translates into CASSQLADPAGGELFF.

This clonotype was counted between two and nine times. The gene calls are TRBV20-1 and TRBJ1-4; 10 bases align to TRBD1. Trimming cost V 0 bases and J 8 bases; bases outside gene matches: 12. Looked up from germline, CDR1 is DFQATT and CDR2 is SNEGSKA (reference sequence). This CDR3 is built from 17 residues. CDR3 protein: CSARDRGWDRGREKLFF. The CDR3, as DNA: TGCAGTGCTAGAGACCGGGGATGGGACAGGGGTCGCGAAAAACTGTTTTTT.

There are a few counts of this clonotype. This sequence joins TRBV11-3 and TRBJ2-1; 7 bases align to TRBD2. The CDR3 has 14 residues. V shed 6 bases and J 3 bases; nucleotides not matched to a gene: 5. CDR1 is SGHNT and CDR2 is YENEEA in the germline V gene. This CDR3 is CASSTSGNYNEQFF. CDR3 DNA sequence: TGTGCCAGCAGTACAAGCGGGAACTACAATGAGCAGTTCTTC.

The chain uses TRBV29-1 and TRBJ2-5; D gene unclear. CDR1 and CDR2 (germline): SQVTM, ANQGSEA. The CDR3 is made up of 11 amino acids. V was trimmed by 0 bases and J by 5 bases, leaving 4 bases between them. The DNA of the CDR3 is TGCAGCGTTGAAGATAGGGAGACCCAGTACTTC. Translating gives CSVEDRETQYF.

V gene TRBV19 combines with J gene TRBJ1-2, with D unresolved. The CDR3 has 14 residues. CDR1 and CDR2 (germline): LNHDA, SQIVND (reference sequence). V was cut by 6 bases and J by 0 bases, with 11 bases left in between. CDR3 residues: CASRVGSANYGYTF. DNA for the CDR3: TGTGCCAGTAGGGTCGGATCAGCTAACTATGGCTACACCTTC.

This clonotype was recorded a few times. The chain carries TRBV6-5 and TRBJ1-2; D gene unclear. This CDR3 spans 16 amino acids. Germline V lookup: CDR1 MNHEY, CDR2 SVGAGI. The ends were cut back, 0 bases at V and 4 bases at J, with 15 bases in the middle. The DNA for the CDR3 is TGTGCCAGCAGTTACTCCGGAGGCCTAACCATCTATGGCTACACCTTC. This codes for CASSYSGGLTIYGYTF.

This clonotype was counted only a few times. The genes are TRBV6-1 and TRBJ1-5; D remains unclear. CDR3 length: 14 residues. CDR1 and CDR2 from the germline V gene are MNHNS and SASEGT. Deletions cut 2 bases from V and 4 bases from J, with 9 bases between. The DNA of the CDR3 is TGTGCCAGCAGTGAACCTGGGGATAATCAGCCCCAGCATTTT. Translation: CASSEPGDNQPQHF.

The CDR3 region has the DNA TGTGCCAGCAAAACTAGCGGGATGGGGGGCTTCGGGGAGCAGTTCTTC. Translated: CASKTSGMGGFGEQFF. J is TRBJ2-1 and V is TRBV6-1; 10 bases fit TRBD2. J gave up 10 bases and V 7 bases, and 16 bases lay outside the gene matches. This CDR3 has 16 amino acids. Germline V gene data show CDR1 as MNHNS and CDR2 as SASEGT.

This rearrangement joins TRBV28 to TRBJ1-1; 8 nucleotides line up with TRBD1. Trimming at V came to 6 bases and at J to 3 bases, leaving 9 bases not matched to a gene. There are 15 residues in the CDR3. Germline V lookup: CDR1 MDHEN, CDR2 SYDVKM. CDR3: CASRPGQGLYTEAFF. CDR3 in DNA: TGTGCCAGCAGACCTGGACAGGGCTTGTACACTGAAGCTTTCTTT.

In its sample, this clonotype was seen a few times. CDR3 DNA sequence: TGCAGTGCTCACGTGGGACAGGGGGCTCGTCAGCCCCAGCATTTT. Translating gives CSAHVGQGARQPQHF. The chain combines TRBV20-1 with TRBJ1-5; 12 bases agree with TRBD1. The CDR3 length is 15 residues. The germline V gene encodes CDR1 DFQATT and CDR2 SNEGSKA (reference sequence). The ends lost 5 bases at V and 6 bases at J; junction bases unmatched: 8.

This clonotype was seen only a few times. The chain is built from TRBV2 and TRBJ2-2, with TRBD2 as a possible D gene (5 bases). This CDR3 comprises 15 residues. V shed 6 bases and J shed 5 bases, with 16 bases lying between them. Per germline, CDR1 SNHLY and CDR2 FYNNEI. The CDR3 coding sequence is TGTGCCAGCAGGGAGCAGGTCCGCGGGACCGGGGAGCTGTTTTTT. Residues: CASREQVRGTGELFF.

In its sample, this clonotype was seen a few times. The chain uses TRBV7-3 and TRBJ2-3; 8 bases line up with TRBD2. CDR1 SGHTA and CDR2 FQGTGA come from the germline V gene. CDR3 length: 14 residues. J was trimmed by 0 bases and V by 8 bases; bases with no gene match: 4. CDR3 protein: CASFSGASTDTQYF. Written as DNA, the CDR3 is TGTGCCAGCTTTAGCGGGGCTAGCACAGATACGCAGTATTTT.

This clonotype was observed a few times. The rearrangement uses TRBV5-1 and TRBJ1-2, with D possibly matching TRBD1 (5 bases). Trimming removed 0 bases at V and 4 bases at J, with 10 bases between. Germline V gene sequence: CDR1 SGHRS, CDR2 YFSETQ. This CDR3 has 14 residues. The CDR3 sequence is CASSLESGTYGYTF. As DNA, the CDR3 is TGCGCCAGCAGCTTGGAGTCAGGGACCTATGGCTACACCTTC.

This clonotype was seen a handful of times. CDR3 loop: CASSEGQGPYEQYF. The CDR3 nucleotides are TGTGCCAGCAGTGAGGGACAGGGGCCCTACGAGCAGTACTTC. The chain has TRBV28 and TRBJ2-7, with TRBD1 matching 10 bases. Unmatched junction bases numbered 3, after V lost 5 bases and J lost 2 bases. Germline V gene sequence: CDR1 MDHEN, CDR2 SYDVKM. CDR3 length: 14 residues.

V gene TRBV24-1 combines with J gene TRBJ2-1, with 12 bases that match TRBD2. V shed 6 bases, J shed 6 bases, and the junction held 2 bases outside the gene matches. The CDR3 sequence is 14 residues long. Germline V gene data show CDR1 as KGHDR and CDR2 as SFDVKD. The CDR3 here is CATSSSGRGNEQFF. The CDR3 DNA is TGTGCCACCAGTTCTAGCGGGAGGGGCAATGAGCAGTTCTTC.

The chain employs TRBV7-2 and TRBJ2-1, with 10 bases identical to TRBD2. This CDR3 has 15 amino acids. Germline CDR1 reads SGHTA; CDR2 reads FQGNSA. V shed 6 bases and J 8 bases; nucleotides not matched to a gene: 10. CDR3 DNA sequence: TGTGCCAGCAGGAGAGCGGGAGGGCCCCCCGATGAGCAGTTCTTC. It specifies CASRRAGGPPDEQFF. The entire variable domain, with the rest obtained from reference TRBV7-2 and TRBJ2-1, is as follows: GAGVSQSPSNKVTEKGKDVELRCDPISGHTALYWYRQSLGQGLEFLIYFQGNSAPDKSGLPSDRFSAERTGGSVSTLTIQRTQQEDSAVYLCASRRAGGPPDEQFFGPGTRLTVL.

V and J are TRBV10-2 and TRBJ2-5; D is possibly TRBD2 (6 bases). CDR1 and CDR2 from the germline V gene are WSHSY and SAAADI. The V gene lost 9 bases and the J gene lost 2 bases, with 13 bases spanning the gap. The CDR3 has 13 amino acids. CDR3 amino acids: CASSGQLQETQYF. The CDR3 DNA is TGCGCCAGTAGCGGACAACTACAAGAGACCCAGTACTTC.

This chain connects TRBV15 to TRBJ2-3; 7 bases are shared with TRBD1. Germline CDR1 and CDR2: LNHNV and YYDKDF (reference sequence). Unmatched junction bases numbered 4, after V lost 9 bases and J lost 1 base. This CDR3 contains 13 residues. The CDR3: CATTTGGTDTQYF. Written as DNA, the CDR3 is TGTGCCACAACCACAGGGGGCACAGATACGCAGTATTTT.

The CDR3 coding sequence is TGTGCCAGCAGTCAAGCGGGGGGGCCTGCCGGGGAGCTGTTTTTT. It is translated as CASSQAGGPAGELFF. The chain carries TRBV7-9 and TRBJ2-2; 10 bases are shared with TRBD2. In germline, CDR1 is SEHNR, CDR2 FQNEAQ (reference sequence). This CDR3 is built from 15 residues. V lost 6 bases to trimming and J lost 6 bases; unmatched junction nucleotides: 7.

The CDR3 coding sequence is TGTGCCACCGGGACAGGGGGTATGGATGAGCAGTTCTTC. Translating gives CATGTGGMDEQFF. The rearrangement links TRBV24-1 to TRBJ2-1; TRBD1 aligns across 11 bases. Germline values: CDR1 KGHDR, CDR2 SFDVKD. This CDR3 region has 13 residues. With V trimmed by 9 bases and J by 8 bases, 5 bases remained unmatched.

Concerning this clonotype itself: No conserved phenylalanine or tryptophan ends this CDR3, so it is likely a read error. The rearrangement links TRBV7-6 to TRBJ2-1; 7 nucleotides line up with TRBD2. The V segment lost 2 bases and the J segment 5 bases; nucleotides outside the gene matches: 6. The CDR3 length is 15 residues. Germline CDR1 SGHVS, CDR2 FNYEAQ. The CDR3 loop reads CASSLSGTRDNEQFL. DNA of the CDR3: TGTGCCAGCAGCTTAAGCGGGACTCGCGACAATGAGCAGTTCCTC.

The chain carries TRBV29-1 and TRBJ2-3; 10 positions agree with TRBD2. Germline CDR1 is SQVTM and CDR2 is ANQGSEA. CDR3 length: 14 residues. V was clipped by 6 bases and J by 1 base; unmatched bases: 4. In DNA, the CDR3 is TGCAGCGTCTGCGGGACTAGCGGCACAGATACGCAGTATTTT. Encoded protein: CSVCGTSGTDTQYF.

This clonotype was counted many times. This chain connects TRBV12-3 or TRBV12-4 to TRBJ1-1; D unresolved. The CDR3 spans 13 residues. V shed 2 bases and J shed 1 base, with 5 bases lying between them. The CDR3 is CASSLQKNTEAFF. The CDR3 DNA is TGTGCCAGCAGTTTACAGAAGAACACTGAAGCTTTCTTT.